These 22 T cell receptor beta chains were sequenced from one sample in a study of T cell repertoires in cytomegalovirus infection. TCRdb itself ran the reads through MiXCR, one entry per CDR3 protein. The repertoire holds about 180,000 distinct CDR3 sequences, with roughly an eighth as singletons. The sequenced sample was PBMCs. Receptors originate from a human donor in good health (CMV status not recorded). Some clones in this sample may be carry-over from other donors' samples.

This clonotype was counted between two and nine times. A read error may account for a junction end that differs from germline. The chain combines TRBV29-1 with TRBJ2-5; D is perhaps TRBD2 (7 bases). The CDR3 spans 15 residues. Germline CDR1 and CDR2: SQVTM and ANQGSEA. The CDR3 spells CSVQEGTGREETQYF. The CDR3 coding sequence is TGCAGCGTTCAAGAAGGAACAGGGAGGGAAGAGACCCAGTACTTC.

The chain is built from TRBV28 and TRBJ2-5, with TRBD1 matching over 9 bases. Germline-derived CDR1 and CDR2 are MDHEN and SYDVKM. This CDR3 contains 14 residues. The J segment lost 7 bases and the V segment lost 6 bases, leaving 9 bases of the junction unmatched. CDR3 sequence (DNA): TGTGCCAGCAGGCAAACACAGGGGGCAGGGACCCAGTACTTC. This gives the protein CASRQTQGAGTQYF.

This chain links TRBV27 with TRBJ2-1, with a weak D call TRBD1 (6 bases). Germline values: CDR1 MNHEY, CDR2 SMNVEV (reference sequence). CDR3 length: 13 residues. V gave up 8 bases and J gave up 3 bases, with 11 bases separating them. The CDR3 protein is CASRDTVYNEQFF. CDR3 DNA sequence: TGTGCCAGCCGGGACACGGTCTACAATGAGCAGTTCTTC.

The J gene is TRBJ1-2, the V gene TRBV20-1; 9 nucleotides line up with TRBD1. This CDR3 spans 12 amino acids. V lost 5 bases to trimming and J lost 4 bases; unmatched junction nucleotides: 2. Germline V gene sequence: CDR1 DFQATT, CDR2 SNEGSKA (reference sequence). The CDR3 region has the DNA TGCAGTGCTTGGGACAGGGCCTATGGCTACACCTTC. Its translation is CSAWDRAYGYTF.

This clonotype was detected ten times or more. The chain joins TRBV7-2 to TRBJ2-7; tentative D call: TRBD2 (7 bases). Trimming shortened V by 5 bases and J by 7 bases, and 21 bases separated the two germline ends. This CDR3 contains 15 residues. From germline, CDR1 is SGHTA and CDR2 FQGNSA. In DNA, the CDR3 is TGTGCCAGCAGCCAGAGGGGGGGCAGGTTTTTAGAGCAGTACTTC. This sequence encodes CASSQRGGRFLEQYF. The full variable domain, in which reference TRBV7-2 and TRBJ2-7 provide the parts outside the CDR3, is GAGVSQSPSNKVTEKGKDVELRCDPISGHTALYWYRQSLGQGLEFLIYFQGNSAPDKSGLPSDRFSAERTGGSVSTLTIQRTQQEDSAVYLCASSQRGGRFLEQYFGPGTRLTVT.

The sample holds many counts of this clonotype. The chain combines TRBV5-4 with TRBJ1-2; D gene ambiguous. Trimming removed 1 base from V and 10 bases from J, with 17 bases in between. There are 14 residues in the CDR3. CDR1 SGHNT and CDR2 YYREEE come from the germline V gene (reference sequence). The CDR3 protein is CASSLPDGSRHYTF. CDR3 bases: TGTGCCAGCAGCTTGCCGGACGGCTCCCGCCACTACACCTTC.

The table lists this clonotype with many counts. This rearrangement joins TRBV14 to TRBJ2-1; the match to TRBD2 covers 8 bases. Germline V gives CDR1 SGHDN, CDR2 FVKESK. CDR3 size: 19 residues. V was pared by 0 bases and J by 0 bases, with 10 bases of the junction left unmatched. The CDR3 DNA sequence: TGTGCCAGCAGCCAAGAAGTAGCGGGGAGACTGAGCTCCTACAATGAGCAGTTCTTC. Encoded protein: CASSQEVAGRLSSYNEQFF.

This clonotype was seen a few times. CDR3 protein: CASSPREAGETQYF. For the CDR3, the DNA is TGTGCCAGCAGTCCCCGGGAGGCTGGAGAGACCCAGTACTTC. The chain links TRBV12-3 or TRBV12-4 to TRBJ2-5; TRBD2 agrees at 7 bases. J gave up 4 bases and V 5 bases, and 7 bases lay outside the gene matches. The CDR3 spans 14 residues.

In this sample, this clonotype turned up once. This chain links TRBV5-1 with TRBJ2-7; 8 bases are a match to TRBD1. CDR1 is SGHRS and CDR2 is YFSETQ in the germline V gene. The CDR3 sequence is 15 residues long. The junction had 9 bases not matched to a gene; V was cut back by 0 bases and J by 7 bases. The CDR3 protein is CASSLEGRGLREQYF. DNA for the CDR3: TGCGCCAGCAGCTTGGAGGGCAGGGGGCTCCGTGAGCAGTACTTC.

This clonotype occurred a few times. V gene TRBV11-2 combines with J gene TRBJ2-2; 11 nucleotides line up with TRBD1. The ends lost 4 bases at V and 4 bases at J; junction bases unmatched: 2. The CDR3 totals 15 residues. The germline CDR1 and CDR2 sequences are SGHAT and FQNNGV. Here the CDR3 reads CASSWDRGSTGELFF. CDR3 nucleotide sequence: TGTGCCAGCAGCTGGGACAGGGGGAGCACCGGGGAGCTGTTTTTT.

The genes are TRBV2 and TRBJ2-1; tentative D call: TRBD2 (5 bases). The CDR3 covers 13 residues. Trimming cost V 4 bases and J 2 bases, with 6 bases left between them. Germline V gene data show CDR1 as SNHLY and CDR2 as FYNNEI. CDR3 loop: CASSVSAYNEQFF. The CDR3 nucleotides read TGTGCCAGCAGTGTTAGCGCCTACAATGAGCAGTTCTTC.

This clonotype occurred many times. This chain connects TRBV7-8 to TRBJ1-4; 8 positions agree with TRBD1. The CDR3 covers 17 residues. Germline CDR1 SGHVS, CDR2 FQNEAQ. With 1 base clipped from V and 0 bases from J, the junction kept 4 bases outside the gene matches. The CDR3 here is CASSLVGRGPTNEKLFF. As DNA, the CDR3 is TGTGCCAGCAGCTTAGTAGGCAGGGGGCCAACTAATGAAAAACTGTTTTTT.

At least ten counts were recorded for this clonotype. This chain uses TRBV7-9 with TRBJ2-1; tentatively, D is TRBD2 (5 bases). Germline V gives CDR1 SEHNR, CDR2 FQNEAQ (reference sequence). This CDR3 has 13 residues. The V end was cut by 4 bases, the J end by 7 bases, with 11 bases between. Here the CDR3 DNA reads TGTGCCAGCAGCTCGGCGGGTTGGAATGAGCAGTTCTTC. It encodes CASSSAGWNEQFF.

This clonotype was recorded many times. The rearrangement joins TRBV7-8 to TRBJ1-1; D remains ambiguous. Germline V gives CDR1 SGHVS, CDR2 FQNEAQ. This CDR3 comprises 15 residues. With 4 bases removed from V and 0 bases from J, the gap between germline ends came to 12 bases. CDR3 sequence (DNA): TGTGCCAGCAGCTCCCGGACTGGCATGAACACTGAAGCTTTCTTT. Translating it yields CASSSRTGMNTEAFF. Together with reference TRBV7-8 and TRBJ1-1, the CDR3 gives the full variable domain: GAGVSQSPRYKVAKRGQDVALRCDPISGHVSLFWYQQALGQGPEFLTYFQNEAQLDKSGLPSDRFFAERPEGSVSTLKIQRTQQEDSAVYLCASSSRTGMNTEAFFGQGTRLTVV.

This chain links TRBV7-9 with TRBJ1-2; possibly TRBD1 for D (5 bases). V was cut by 3 bases and J by 4 bases, with 9 bases left in between. The CDR3 has 13 residues. From germline, CDR1 is SEHNR and CDR2 FQNEAQ (reference sequence). The CDR3 nucleotides are TGTGCCAGCAGCTTTAGCGACAGCTATGGCTACACCTTC. Its translation: CASSFSDSYGYTF.

The V gene is TRBV15, the J gene TRBJ2-2, with D tentatively TRBD2 (5 bases). Trimming took 2 bases from V and 7 from J, leaving 17 bases between them. The CDR3 sequence is 16 residues long. Germline CDR1 and CDR2: LNHNV and YYDKDF (reference sequence). The CDR3 loop is CATSRRRLRGSGELFF. CDR3 bases: TGTGCCACCAGCAGACGCCGACTCCGGGGAAGCGGGGAGCTGTTTTTT.

The chain is built from TRBV28 and TRBJ1-5; 9 bases are a match to TRBD1. The junction had 2 bases not matched to a gene; V was cut back by 2 bases and J by 6 bases. Germline CDR1 is MDHEN and CDR2 is SYDVKM. The CDR3 runs to 14 residues. CDR3 loop: CASSLGTGFQPQHF. In DNA, the CDR3 is TGTGCCAGCAGTTTAGGGACAGGGTTTCAGCCCCAGCATTTT.

The rearrangement links TRBV12-3 or TRBV12-4 to TRBJ1-5, with a tentative D call TRBD1 (6 bases). The CDR3 spans 16 residues. V was trimmed by 2 bases and J by 2 bases, leaving 13 bases between them. The CDR3 is CASSLRLSGGNQPQHF. CDR3 nucleotides: TGTGCCAGCAGTTTACGGTTATCAGGGGGCAATCAGCCCCAGCATTTT.

This clonotype was recorded many times. J is TRBJ2-7 and V is TRBV7-8; TRBD2 is a possible D gene (6 bases). The germline CDR1 and CDR2 sequences are SGHVS and FQNEAQ. The CDR3 length is 11 residues. V shed 8 bases and J shed 4 bases, with 9 bases lying between them. CDR3 coding DNA: TGTGCCAGCCGGGCGGGATACGAGCAGTACTTC. It translates to CASRAGYEQYF.

This clonotype was seen repeatedly, ten times or more. The genes are TRBV29-1 and TRBJ1-1; D may be TRBD1 (6 bases). Germline CDR1 is SQVTM and CDR2 is ANQGSEA. Trimming shortened V by 3 bases and J by 0 bases, and 8 bases separated the two germline ends. The CDR3 runs to 13 residues. The CDR3 region has the DNA TGCAGCGTTGAGCAGGGGATGAACACTGAAGCTTTCTTT. Protein: CSVEQGMNTEAFF.

This clonotype was found a few times. This chain joins TRBV12-3 or TRBV12-4 and TRBJ2-7, with a possible D match to TRBD2 (5 bases). The V end was cut by 4 bases, the J end by 3 bases, with 13 bases between. The length of the CDR3 is 14 residues. The CDR3 loop is CASSSQKGGYEQYF. The CDR3 region has the DNA TGTGCCAGCAGTTCACAGAAAGGAGGCTACGAGCAGTACTTC.

This clonotype was seen repeatedly, ten times or more. The gene calls are TRBV7-2 and TRBJ2-3; D is ambiguous. This CDR3 contains 13 residues. CDR1 and CDR2 from the germline V gene are SGHTA and FQGNSA. V was pared by 6 bases and J by 3 bases, with 10 bases between. CDR3 sequence reads: CASRPLATDTQYF. For the CDR3, the DNA is TGTGCCAGCAGGCCCCTCGCAACAGATACGCAGTATTTT.